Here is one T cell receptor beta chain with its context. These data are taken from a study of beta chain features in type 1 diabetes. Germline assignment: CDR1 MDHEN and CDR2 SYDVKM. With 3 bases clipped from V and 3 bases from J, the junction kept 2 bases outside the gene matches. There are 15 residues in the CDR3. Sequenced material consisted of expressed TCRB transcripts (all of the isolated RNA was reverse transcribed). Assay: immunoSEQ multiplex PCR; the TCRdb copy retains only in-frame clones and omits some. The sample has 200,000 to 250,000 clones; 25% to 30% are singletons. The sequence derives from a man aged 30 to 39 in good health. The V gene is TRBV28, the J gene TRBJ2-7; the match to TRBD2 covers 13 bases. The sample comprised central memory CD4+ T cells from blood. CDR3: CASSLGLAGIYEQYF. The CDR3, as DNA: TGTGCCAGCAGTTTGGGACTAGCGGGAATCTACGAGCAGTACTTC.